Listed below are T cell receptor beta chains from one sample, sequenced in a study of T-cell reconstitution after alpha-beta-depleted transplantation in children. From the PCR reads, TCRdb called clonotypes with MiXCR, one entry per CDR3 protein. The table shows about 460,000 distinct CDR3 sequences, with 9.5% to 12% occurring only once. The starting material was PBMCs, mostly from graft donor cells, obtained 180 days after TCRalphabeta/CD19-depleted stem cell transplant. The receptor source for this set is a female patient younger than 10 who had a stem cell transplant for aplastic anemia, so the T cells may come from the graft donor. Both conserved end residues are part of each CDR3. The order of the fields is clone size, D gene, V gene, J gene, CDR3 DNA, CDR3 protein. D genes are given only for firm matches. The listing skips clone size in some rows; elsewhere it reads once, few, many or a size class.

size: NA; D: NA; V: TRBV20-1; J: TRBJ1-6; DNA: TGCAGTGCTAGACGCCGGGGCGGTACATCGGGTTCACCCCTCCACTTT; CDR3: CSARRRGGTSGSPLHF
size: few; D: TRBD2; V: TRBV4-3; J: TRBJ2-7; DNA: TGCGCCAGCAGCCAAGCTAGCGGGAGGTTCGAGCAGTACTTC; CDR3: CASSQASGRFEQYF
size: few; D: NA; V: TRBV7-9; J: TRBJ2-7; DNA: TGTGCCAGCAGGTTGGGCGTGGGCTACGAGCAGTACTTC; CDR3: CASRLGVGYEQYF
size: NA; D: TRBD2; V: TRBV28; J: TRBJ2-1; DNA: TGTGCCAGCTCGAGCGGGAGGACTTACAATGAGCAGTTCTTC; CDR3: CASSSGRTYNEQFF
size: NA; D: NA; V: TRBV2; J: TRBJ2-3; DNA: TGTGCCAGCAGTGCTTACAAACTTGGGGAAAATACGCAGTATTTT; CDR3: CASSAYKLGENTQYF
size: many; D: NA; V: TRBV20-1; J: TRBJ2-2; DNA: TGCAGTGCTAGTCCAGACTATGGAATCGCCGGGGAGCTGTTTTTT; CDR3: CSASPDYGIAGELFF
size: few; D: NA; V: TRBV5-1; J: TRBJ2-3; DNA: TGCGCCAGCAGCTTGGCTTCTAGCCCAGATACGCAGTATTTT; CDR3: CASSLASSPDTQYF
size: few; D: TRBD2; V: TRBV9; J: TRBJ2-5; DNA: TGTGCCAGCAGCGTAGAGGGGGGGTGGAGCGGGAGCGAGACCCAGTACTTC; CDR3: CASSVEGGWSGSETQYF
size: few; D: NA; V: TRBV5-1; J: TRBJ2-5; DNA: TGCGCCAGCAGCTCAGGGGCATGGCAAGAGACCCAGTACTTC; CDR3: CASSSGAWQETQYF
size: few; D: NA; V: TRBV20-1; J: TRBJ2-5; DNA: TGCAGTGCTAGTTCTGGGTCCGAGACCCAGTACTTC; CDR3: CSASSGSETQYF
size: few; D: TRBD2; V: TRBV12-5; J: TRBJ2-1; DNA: TGTGCTAGTGGTTCTCCGGGACTAGCGGAATACAATGAGCAGTTCTTC; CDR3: CASGSPGLAEYNEQFF
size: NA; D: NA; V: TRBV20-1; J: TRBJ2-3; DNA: TGCAGTGCAGTGACAGTTCGGAGCACAGATACGCAGTATTTT; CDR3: CSAVTVRSTDTQYF
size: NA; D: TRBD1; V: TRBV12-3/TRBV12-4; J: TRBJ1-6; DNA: TGTGCCAGCAGTTTCGGCTCGGGACAGGGACACCACTTT; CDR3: CASSFGSGQGHHF
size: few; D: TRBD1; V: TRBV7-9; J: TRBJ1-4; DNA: TGTGCCAGCAGATCCCAGGACAGGGAAGAAAAACTGTTTTTT; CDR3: CASRSQDREEKLFF
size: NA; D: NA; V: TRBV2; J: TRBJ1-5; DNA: TGTGCCAGCAGTGACAGTGGCAATCAGCCCCAGCATTTT; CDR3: CASSDSGNQPQHF
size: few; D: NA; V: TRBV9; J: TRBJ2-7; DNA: TGTGCCAGCAGCCCTCTAGTTGGGACCGGTTCGACCGAGCAGTACTTC; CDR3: CASSPLVGTGSTEQYF
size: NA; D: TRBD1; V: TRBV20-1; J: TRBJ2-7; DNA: TGCAGTGCTAGAGCCCCAGACAGGGCCCACCTGCGGCAGTACTTC; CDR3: CSARAPDRAHLRQYF